This entry describes one TCR beta chain. This entry is derived from a study of identical twins. With template switching, a universal primer site was added, and the cDNA carried unique molecular identifiers. TCRdb re-derived calls from the 5' RACE reads in MiXCR, one entry per CDR3 protein. The sample yields about 530,000 distinct CDR3 sequences, about 16% seen once. The V gene's germline CDR1 is SGHTA and CDR2 FQGTGA. The ends were cut back, 0 bases at V and 7 bases at J, with 15 bases in the middle. The CDR3 length is 15 residues. These data also featured in a second study, about yellow fever vaccine responses in identical twins.

This receptor was taken from a woman aged 18-30 years in good health. This sequence joins TRBV7-3 and TRBJ1-1; D unclear. The sample taken for sequencing was CD4+ T cells sorted from blood. CDR3 protein: CASSLTSVMSGEAFF. CDR3 DNA: TGTGCCAGCAGCTTAACCTCTGTTATGTCGGGTGAAGCTTTCTTT.